The rows below give T cell receptor beta chains drawn from one sample of a study of blood T cells in healthy people across ages. TCRdb re-derived calls from the 5' RACE reads in MiXCR, one entry per CDR3 protein. The table records about 570,000 distinct CDR3 sequences, about 25% of them present only once. What was sequenced was blood. These receptors were collected from a woman in her 70s in good health. Each CDR3 is given with its conserved first and last residue.

TRBV12-3/TRBV12-4 CASSPKDDLRQETQYF
TRBV24-1 CATEGPGGSSGANVLTF
TRBV4-1 CASSQDLTGSGYGYTF
TRBV6-4 CASSDLRGGADTQYF
TRBV29-1 CSAGGARGPDTQYF
TRBV5-1 CASGFGQAEGTQYF
TRBV9 CASSVATGTGTAYEQYF
TRBV29-1 CSVDKQGAGELFF
TRBV7-2 CASSRLSSSGGATDTQYF
TRBV12-3/TRBV12-4 CASSQTRSRTDTQYF
TRBV21-1 CASSKHGLAKNIQYF
TRBV3-1 CASSQVFSVARTSGKETQYF
TRBV7-9 CASSSRDVRTGNTIYF
TRBV6-4 CASSAGPEEKETQYF
TRBV5-6 CASSRGQGNSPLPF
TRBV7-9 CASSLTGGSWNYGYTF
TRBV11-1 CASSLARGGYYGYTF
TRBV7-4 CASSLGVLKGLNSPLHF
TRBV7-9 CASSPNTVTGELFF
TRBV15 CATSREPGQAFF
TRBV25-1 CASSESGNQETQYF
TRBV2 CASSERGNEQYF
TRBV29-1 CSVTQGVGGYTF
TRBV7-8 CASSLDRVSPLHF
TRBV3-1 CASSLPSGRDNQPQHF
TRBV3-1 CASSHKDGFYGYTF
TRBV7-2 CASSLVARETEAFF
TRBV20-1 CSAPKDGQGSYEQYF
TRBV12-3/TRBV12-4 CASRQRDYGYTF
TRBV29-1 CSVKGRGHDTQYF